The entry below gives a single T cell receptor beta chain sequence along with its context. This likely traces to a read error, being one base from a far larger clone. This sample stems from a study of low-dose radiotherapy and immunotherapy resistance in tumors. Looking at the study overall: Members of Cohort 1 were treated with 0.5 Gy per fraction every 2 weeks. The prescribed total PTV dose was 6.5 Gy. Intravenous administration to patients comprised nivolumab at 240 mg every two weeks and ipilimumab at 1 mg/kg every six weeks.

The CDR3 is made up of 16 amino acids. Trimming stripped 6 bases from V and 10 bases from J, with 25 bases between. Germline values: CDR1 MDHEN, CDR2 SYDVKM. Documented time point: after trial treatment. Specified treatment: LDRT plus nivolumab, ipilimumab, low-dose cyclophosphamide and aspirin (RACIN trial). The treatment that donors received included nivolumab, ipilimumab, aspirin, low-dose cyclophosphamide and low-dose radiotherapy. TRAV and TRBV primers primed cDNA for both TCRalpha and TCRbeta. Over 20 PCR cycles, TCRs were amplified from a constant-region primer and V-primer adapter. In vitro transcription served to amplify the mRNA that had been isolated. TCRdb analysed the reads with MiXCR anew, one entry per CDR3 protein. The sample carries 30,000 or so distinct CDR3 sequences, under 55% recorded once.

This chain joins TRBV28 and TRBJ2-1, with D tentatively TRBD1 or TRBD2 (6 bases each). The sample consisted of PBMCs, taken after low-dose radiotherapy plus immunotherapy. The TCR comes from a male donor with gallbladder cancer. The CDR3 sequence is CASRPGGGRGPYEQFF. CDR3 nucleotide sequence: TGTGCCAGCAGGCCCGGGGGAGGCAGGGGCCCCTACGAGCAGTTCTTC.